Below, 22 T cell receptor beta chains from the same sample are listed, as sequenced in a study of blood T cell repertoires in COVID-19. Profiled with immunoSEQ multiplex PCR; TCRdb holds only in-frame clones, not every one. The sample has about 90,000 clones, approximately 80% seen once. Sequencing was done on a sample of peripheral blood. The receptors derive from a woman in her seventies with acute or convalescent COVID-19.

The chain couples TRBV5-5 to TRBJ1-5; weak D call: TRBD1 (6 bases). The CDR3 is made up of 15 amino acids. The germline gives CDR1 SGHKS, CDR2 YYEKEE (reference sequence). V dropped 4 bases and J dropped 5 bases, with 16 bases sitting between them. The CDR3 region has the DNA TGTGCCAGCAGCCCGGATGGGAGGGGGGATCAGCCCCAGCATTTT. This codes for CASSPDGRGDQPQHF.

This chain uses TRBV5-6 with TRBJ2-1; maybe TRBD2 (6 bases). The CDR3 spans 14 residues. Trimming removed 6 bases at V and 6 bases at J, with 16 bases between. The germline gives CDR1 SGHDT, CDR2 YYEEEE. Here the CDR3 DNA reads TGTGCCAGCACCTGGGGGGACCTTTCCAATGAGCAGTTCTTC. The encoded protein is CASTWGDLSNEQFF.

Here the CDR3 reads CASSRRGPGYGYTF. DNA of the CDR3: TGTGCCAGCAGCCGCCGCGGTCCCGGGTATGGCTACACCTTC. The rearrangement links TRBV3-1 (or the pseudogene TRBV3-2) to TRBJ1-2; no reliable D call. Germline loops: CDR1 LGHDT, CDR2 YNNKEL (reference sequence). Trimming took off 4 bases at V and 5 bases at J, with 14 bases between the two ends. CDR3 length equals 14 residues.

This clone was recorded only once. The chain links TRBV6-1 to TRBJ1-5; TRBD1 might be the D (6 bases). The CDR3 consists of 18 residues. In germline, CDR1 is MNHNS, CDR2 SASEGT. V lost 0 bases and J lost 0, with 15 bases in between. CDR3 loop: CASSEAISQGYSNQPQHF. CDR3 sequence (DNA): TGTGCCAGCAGTGAAGCTATCAGCCAGGGGTATAGCAATCAGCCCCAGCATTTT.

This chain connects TRBV3-1 (or the pseudogene TRBV3-2) to TRBJ2-1; 13 nucleotides match TRBD2. The junction had 7 bases not matched to a gene; V was cut back by 4 bases and J by 1 base. The CDR3 extends over 18 amino acids. Germline CDR1 is LGHDT and CDR2 is YNNKEL (reference sequence). The CDR3 DNA reads TGTGCCAGCAGCCCCGGCCGGACTAGCGGGGGTTCCTACAATGAGCAGTTCTTC. Translated: CASSPGRTSGGSYNEQFF.

The V gene is TRBV14, the J gene TRBJ2-7, with TRBD1 identical over 7 bases. From germline, CDR1 is SGHDN and CDR2 FVKESK. This CDR3 is 13 amino acids long. J gave up 3 bases and V 10 bases, and 9 bases lay outside the gene matches. The DNA of the CDR3 is TGTGCCACCAGACGACAGGGAAACTACGAGCAGTACTTC. Translated: CATRRQGNYEQYF.

This clone occurred a few times. The J gene is TRBJ1-5, the V gene TRBV28, with D maybe TRBD1 (6 bases). Germline-derived CDR1 and CDR2 are MDHEN and SYDVKM. Trimming removed 5 bases from V and 2 bases from J, with 19 bases in between. The CDR3 consists of 17 residues. CDR3 loop: CASSLLGIRQGNQPQHF. In DNA form, the CDR3 reads TGTGCCAGCAGTCTTTTGGGTATCAGACAGGGCAATCAGCCCCAGCATTTT.

The chain combines TRBV7-5 with TRBJ2-7; TRBD2 was called by the table and not checked on the DNA. TRBV7-5 is listed as a pseudogene. The CDR3 contains 17 residues. CDR3 loop: CVRSLSVGSGGLYEQYF. The CDR3 nucleotides read TGTGTCAGAAGCTTATCGGTTGGGAGCGGGGGTCTCTACGAGCAGTACTTC.

J is TRBJ2-3 and V is TRBV29-1; D is ambiguous. The CDR3 runs to 13 residues. Germline V gene data show CDR1 as SQVTM and CDR2 as ANQGSEA. The V end was cut by 6 bases, the J end by 6 bases, with 16 bases between. CDR3: CSVHRRNDDTQYF. CDR3 DNA: TGCAGCGTGCACAGAAGGAACGATGATACGCAGTATTTT.

This rearrangement joins TRBV7-6 to TRBJ2-1; 8 nucleotides line up with TRBD1. Per the germline V gene, CDR1 is SGHVS and CDR2 is FNYEAQ. J gave up 4 bases and V 3 bases, and 5 bases lay outside the gene matches. The CDR3 runs 15 residues. CDR3 nucleotides: TGTGCCAGCAGCTTTGGACAGGGCGGGTACAATGAGCAGTTCTTC. This sequence encodes CASSFGQGGYNEQFF.

The chain carries TRBV9 and TRBJ2-1, with TRBD2 matching 10 bases. The CDR3 covers 15 residues. The V and J ends lost 4 bases and 3 bases, in that order; junction bases with no gene match: 4. Germline CDR1 SGDLS, CDR2 YYNGEE. As DNA, the CDR3 is TGTGCCAGCAGCCCCGGACTAGCGGACTACAATGAGCAGTTCTTC. Encoded protein: CASSPGLADYNEQFF.

This clone was found many times. The rearrangement links TRBV30 to TRBJ2-7; TRBD2 agrees at 11 bases. Trimming took 3 bases from V and 2 from J; bases not matched to a gene: 6. The germline CDR1 and CDR2 sequences are GTSNPN and SVGIG (reference sequence). The CDR3 is made up of 15 amino acids. CDR3 nucleotide sequence: TGTGCCTGGAGAGCTCCACTAGCGGGGGCCTACGAGCAGTACTTC. Protein: CAWRAPLAGAYEQYF.

This clone showed up just a few times. The gene calls are TRBV6-1 and TRBJ2-1, with D perhaps TRBD2 (5 bases). Trimming stripped 3 bases from V and 6 bases from J, with 18 bases between. The CDR3 spans 16 residues. Germline lookup yields CDR1 MNHNS and CDR2 SASEGT. CDR3: CASSDYGISASNEQFF. The CDR3 DNA sequence: TGTGCCAGCAGTGACTACGGGATATCGGCAAGCAATGAGCAGTTCTTC.

This chain uses TRBV28 with TRBJ2-2; D possibly corresponds to TRBD1 (5 bases). CDR3 size: 15 residues. V lost 6 bases, J lost 5 bases, and 16 bases lay in between. Germline values: CDR1 MDHEN, CDR2 SYDVKM. The CDR3 loop is CASSPWQGGTGELFF. The CDR3, as DNA: TGTGCCAGCAGCCCCTGGCAGGGTGGGACCGGGGAGCTGTTTTTT.

The chain links TRBV4-1 to TRBJ1-1; D might be TRBD1 (6 bases). In germline, CDR1 is MGHRA, CDR2 YSYEKL. The CDR3 runs to 17 residues. The germline V and J ends were trimmed by 1 base and 6 bases, with 21 bases remaining between them. As DNA, the CDR3 is TGCGCCAGCAGCCAAGCGTCAACAGGGCCAGGAGTGGCTGAAGCTTTCTTT. This encodes CASSQASTGPGVAEAFF.

V and J are TRBV7-6 and TRBJ2-5; 10 nucleotides agree with TRBD1. J lost 5 bases, V lost 1 base, and 4 bases had no gene match. The length of the CDR3 is 15 residues. CDR1 SGHVS and CDR2 FNYEAQ come from the germline V gene. CDR3 residues: CASSLVGQGRETQYF. CDR3 sequence (DNA): TGTGCCAGCAGCTTAGTGGGACAGGGGCGGGAGACCCAGTACTTC.

The CDR3 bases are TGTGCCAGCAGCAAAGGTTCGGGGTGTGGCTACACCTTC. Protein product: CASSKGSGCGYTF. This chain joins TRBV21-1 and TRBJ1-2. TRBV21-1 is labeled a pseudogene. The CDR3 has 13 residues.

This chain uses TRBV5-6 with TRBJ1-6; 7 bases agree with TRBD1. The length of the CDR3 is 14 residues. The germline gives CDR1 SGHDT, CDR2 YYEEEE. J was trimmed by 10 bases and V by 4 bases; bases with no gene match: 8. CDR3 residues: CASSLTGPGSPLHF. The CDR3 DNA reads TGTGCCAGCAGCCTGACAGGGCCAGGCTCACCCCTCCACTTT.

V is TRBV7-3 and J is TRBJ2-5; a weak D match, TRBD2 (6 bases). The V gene's germline CDR1 is SGHTA and CDR2 FQGTGA. The CDR3 has 14 residues. Trimming removed 2 bases from V and 5 bases from J, with 12 bases in between. The chain's CDR3 is CASSLVGGLETQYF. The CDR3 region has the DNA TGTGCCAGCAGCTTAGTCGGGGGTTTGGAGACCCAGTACTTC.

In its sample, this clone was seen once. The genes are TRBV6-5 and TRBJ1-6; TRBD1 matches 8 bases. The CDR3 extends over 13 amino acids. V lost 10 bases and J lost 10; bases outside the gene matches: 9. Germline V lookup: CDR1 MNHEY, CDR2 SVGAGI. In nucleotides, the CDR3 is TGTGCCATCCGACAGGGGAACAACTCACCCCTCCACTTT. The encoded protein is CAIRQGNNSPLHF.

The chain joins TRBV6-6 to TRBJ2-2, with TRBD1 as a possible D gene (5 bases). Looked up from germline, CDR1 is MNHNY and CDR2 is SVGAGI (reference sequence). The V end lost 6 bases, the J end lost 6 bases, and 20 bases lay between the germline ends. This CDR3 comprises 16 residues. The CDR3 DNA is TGTGCCAGCAGCCGCCCCGGGCAGGGCAACGCCGGGGAGCTGTTTTTT. This encodes CASSRPGQGNAGELFF.

V gene TRBV5-1 combines with J gene TRBJ2-7, with a possible D match to TRBD1 (5 bases). Trimming removed 7 bases at V and 0 bases at J, with 20 bases between. From germline, CDR1 is SGHRS and CDR2 YFSETQ. The CDR3 has 16 residues. CDR3 amino acids: CASARGISDFSYEQYF. The CDR3 DNA is TGCGCCAGCGCTAGGGGAATATCCGATTTCTCCTACGAGCAGTACTTC.